These 25 T cell receptor beta chains were sequenced from one sample in a study of cytomegalovirus exposure and HLA in healthy donors. The study ran its PCR with 60 Vbeta and 13 Jbeta primers. Libraries were prepared by immunoSEQ multiplex PCR; TCRdb keeps only in-frame clonotypes and omits some of them. The repertoire has 83,000 or so clones, about 85% of them found once; the top ten carry roughly 14%. The specimen sequenced was PBMCs. These TCRs come from a woman between 35 and 50 years old in good health and CMV-seropositive.

The V and J genes are TRBV18 and TRBJ2-5; TRBD1 is a possible D gene (6 bases). The CDR3 runs 16 residues. The germline V and J ends were trimmed by 3 bases and 1 base, with 15 bases remaining between them. Germline V CDR1 and CDR2: KGHSH, LQKENI. The CDR3 region is CASSPNEGHFQETQYF. DNA for the CDR3: TGTGCCAGCTCACCCAATGAGGGACATTTCCAAGAGACCCAGTACTTC. The variable domain in full, completed from reference TRBV18 and TRBJ2-5, reads NAGVMQNPRHLVRRRGQEARLRCSPMKGHSHVYWYRQLPEEGLKFMVYLQKENIIDESGMPKERFSAEFPKEGPSILRIQQVVRGDSAAYFCASSPNEGHFQETQYFGPGTRLLVL.

This chain links TRBV9 with TRBJ2-6, with a tentative D call TRBD1 (5 bases). CDR3 length: 16 residues. Trimming removed 4 bases from V and 1 base from J, with 12 bases in between. Germline CDR1 SGDLS, CDR2 YYNGEE. Written as DNA, the CDR3 is TGTGCCAGCAGCCCCCAGACAGATTCTGGGGCCAACGTCCTGACTTTC. Encoded protein: CASSPQTDSGANVLTF.

The gene calls are TRBV28 and TRBJ2-7, with 9 bases lining up with TRBD2. The CDR3 is 15 amino acids. The germline V gene has CDR1 MDHEN and CDR2 SYDVKM. The ends lost 2 bases at V and 3 bases at J; junction bases unmatched: 5. This CDR3 is CASSLAGGANYEQYF. The DNA for the CDR3 is TGTGCCAGCAGTTTAGCGGGAGGGGCCAACTACGAGCAGTACTTC. Based on the CDR3 plus reference TRBV28 and TRBJ2-7, the full variable domain is DVKVTQSSRYLVKRTGEKVFLECVQDMDHENMFWYRQDPGLGLRLIYFSYDVKMKEKGDIPEGYSVSREKKERFSLILESASTNQTSMYLCASSLAGGANYEQYFGPGTRLTVT.

CDR3 loop: CAWKSPDQPQHF. Here the CDR3 DNA reads TGTGCCTGGAAGTCCCCGGATCAGCCCCAGCATTTT. The chain has TRBV30 and TRBJ1-5; D remains unclear. Trimming stripped 4 bases from V and 5 bases from J, with 9 bases between. This CDR3 is built from 12 residues. Germline CDR1 GTSNPN, CDR2 SVGIG (reference sequence). Supplemented by reference TRBV30 and TRBJ1-5, the full variable domain reads SQTIHQWPATLVQPVGSPLSLECTVEGTSNPNLYWYRQAAGRGLQLLFYSVGIGQISSEVPQNLSASRPQDRQFILSSKKLLLSDSGFYLCAWKSPDQPQHFGDGTRLSIL.

The chain links TRBV7-6 to TRBJ2-7; 11 nucleotides agree with TRBD2. Germline V CDR1 and CDR2: SGHVS, FNYEAQ. The CDR3 is made up of 18 amino acids. Trimming cost V 0 bases and J 4 bases; bases outside gene matches: 11. DNA of the CDR3: TGTGCCAGCAGCTTAGCCGGTAGCGGGAGGGGTAGGAGGTACGAGCAGTACTTC. Translating gives CASSLAGSGRGRRYEQYF.

This chain links TRBV27 with TRBJ2-7, with D possibly matching TRBD1 (5 bases). CDR1 is MNHEY, CDR2 SMNVEV, per germline (reference sequence). The CDR3 extends over 13 amino acids. V lost 4 bases and J 7 bases, leaving 14 bases between the germline ends. This CDR3 is CASSSLQGGEQYF. CDR3 DNA: TGTGCCAGCAGTTCCCTCCAGGGTGGAGAGCAGTACTTC.

The J gene is TRBJ1-1, the V gene TRBV29-1, with 7 bases matching TRBD1. CDR1 is SQVTM, CDR2 ANQGSEA, per germline. After removal of 0 bases from V and 1 base from J, the junction contained 8 bases not matched to a gene. The length of the CDR3 is 16 residues. The DNA for the CDR3 is TGCAGCGTTGAAGACCCCGCGACAGGGAGGAACACTGAAGCTTTCTTT. Translation: CSVEDPATGRNTEAFF.

DNA of the CDR3: TGTGCCAGCAGCTTCCGGTCGAACACTGAAGCTTTCTTT. It encodes CASSFRSNTEAFF. The chain employs TRBV6-5 and TRBJ1-1; D remains ambiguous. Germline CDR1 and CDR2: MNHEY and SVGAGI. This CDR3 is built from 13 residues. The V gene lost 6 bases and the J gene lost 1 base, with 9 bases spanning the gap.

This chain links TRBV4-3 with TRBJ2-7, with TRBD2 matching over 8 bases. V was clipped by 0 bases and J by 0 bases; unmatched bases: 7. In germline, CDR1 is LGHNA, CDR2 YSLEER. The CDR3 sequence is 17 residues long. CDR3 sequence reads: CASSQDSRLASSYEQYF. The CDR3 DNA reads as TGCGCCAGCAGCCAAGATTCGCGACTAGCGAGCTCCTACGAGCAGTACTTC.

The rearrangement uses TRBV19 and TRBJ1-1, with a tentative D call TRBD1 (5 bases). V lost 1 base, J lost 6 bases, and 6 bases lay in between. This CDR3 comprises 12 residues. The germline V gene encodes CDR1 LNHDA and CDR2 SQIVND (reference sequence). The DNA for the CDR3 is TGTGCCAGTAGTATAGGACAGTCTGAAGCTTTCTTT. Translating it yields CASSIGQSEAFF.

The chain uses TRBV2 and TRBJ1-5; TRBD1 might be the D (5 bases). This CDR3 is 14 amino acids long. CDR1 is SNHLY and CDR2 is FYNNEI in the germline V gene. V was pared by 6 bases and J by 4 bases, with 13 bases between. The CDR3 coding sequence is TGTGCCAGCAGAGGGGTCGGAGGGAATCAGCCCCAGCATTTT. Amino acid sequence: CASRGVGGNQPQHF.

This chain connects TRBV7-9 to TRBJ1-2; D gene unclear. Germline lookup yields CDR1 SEHNR and CDR2 FQNEAQ (reference sequence). V lost 1 base, J lost 4 bases, and 10 bases lay in between. CDR3 size: 14 residues. The CDR3 DNA is TGTGCCAGCAGCTTAGTGCCGGGTTTCTATGGCTACACCTTC. Its protein product is CASSLVPGFYGYTF.

This clone was observed once. The chain combines TRBV25-1 with TRBJ2-3; TRBD1 matches at 7 bases. This CDR3 contains 14 residues. Trimming cost V 6 bases and J 4 bases; bases outside gene matches: 7. CDR1 is MGHDK and CDR2 is SYGVNS in the germline V gene. The CDR3 here is CASSLRDSSDTQYF. The CDR3 nucleotides are TGTGCCAGCAGCCTAAGGGACAGCTCAGATACGCAGTATTTT.

The chain is built from TRBV6-5 and TRBJ2-5; D unresolved. V lost 2 bases and J 5 bases, leaving 9 bases between the germline ends. The CDR3 loop spans 13 amino acids. Germline-derived CDR1 and CDR2 are MNHEY and SVGAGI. The CDR3 region is CASSYLTMETQYF. The CDR3 coding sequence is TGTGCCAGCAGTTACCTCACTATGGAGACCCAGTACTTC.

J is TRBJ2-3 and V is TRBV4-1; tentative D call: TRBD1 (5 bases). V lost 0 bases to trimming and J lost 10 bases, with 8 bases between them. Germline CDR1 is MGHRA and CDR2 is YSYEKL. The CDR3 runs to 12 residues. The CDR3 reads CASSQEGVAQYF. The CDR3 DNA sequence: TGCGCCAGCAGCCAAGAAGGGGTAGCGCAGTATTTT.

This clone was counted between two and nine times. In DNA, the CDR3 is TGTGCCAGCACCGGAAGGGCGACAGGCCCGACAGAAAAACTGTTTTTT. This sequence encodes CASTGRATGPTEKLFF. The V and J genes are TRBV2 and TRBJ1-4, with D perhaps matching TRBD1 (6 bases). Trimming removed 7 bases at V and 8 bases at J, with 23 bases between. Germline V lookup: CDR1 SNHLY, CDR2 FYNNEI. The CDR3 is 16 amino acids. Using reference TRBV2 and TRBJ1-4 for the parts outside the CDR3, the full variable domain is EPEVTQTPSHQVTQMGQEVILRCVPISNHLYFYWYRQILGQKVEFLVSFYNNEISEKSEIFDDQFSVERPDGSNFTLKIRSTKLEDSAMYFCASTGRATGPTEKLFFGSGTQLSVL.

The rearrangement uses TRBV2 and TRBJ1-1, with a weak D call TRBD1 (6 bases). This CDR3 contains 11 residues. The V gene's germline CDR1 is SNHLY and CDR2 FYNNEI. The V and J ends lost 7 bases and 7 bases respectively, with 10 bases between them. The CDR3 DNA is TGTGCCAGCAACAGGGTAAATGAAGCTTTCTTT. This translates into CASNRVNEAFF. Looking up the rest from reference TRBV2 and TRBJ1-1 gives the full variable domain: EPEVTQTPSHQVTQMGQEVILRCVPISNHLYFYWYRQILGQKVEFLVSFYNNEISEKSEIFDDQFSVERPDGSNFTLKIRSTKLEDSAMYFCASNRVNEAFFGQGTRLTVV.

The chain joins TRBV19 to TRBJ2-5; TRBD1 matches at 9 bases. The junction had 6 bases not matched to a gene; V was cut back by 5 bases and J by 2 bases. The CDR3 totals 15 residues. The V gene's germline CDR1 is LNHDA and CDR2 SQIVND (reference sequence). CDR3 residues: CASSPSTGGQETQYF. The DNA of the CDR3 is TGTGCCAGTAGTCCTTCGACAGGGGGACAAGAGACCCAGTACTTC.

This clone was observed a few times. The chain is built from TRBV28 and TRBJ1-1; D call uncertain. The CDR3 extends over 13 amino acids. Deletions cut 5 bases from V and 2 bases from J, with 9 bases between. CDR1 is MDHEN and CDR2 is SYDVKM in the germline V gene. CDR3 nucleotides: TGTGCCAGCAGTCCCACGGGAAACACTGAAGCTTTCTTT. Its protein product is CASSPTGNTEAFF.

This clone has more than one count but fewer than ten. The rearrangement uses TRBV19 and TRBJ2-1; 7 nucleotides line up with TRBD2. With 2 bases clipped from V and 7 bases from J, the junction kept 8 bases outside the gene matches. Germline values: CDR1 LNHDA, CDR2 SQIVND (reference sequence). The CDR3 extends over 15 amino acids. DNA for the CDR3: TGTGCCAGTAGTATAAGGCGGGAGCATAGAAATGAGCAGTTCTTC. This codes for CASSIRREHRNEQFF.

The chain carries TRBV7-3 and TRBJ2-3; 12 bases align to TRBD2. Germline CDR1 reads SGHTA; CDR2 reads FQGTGA. The V and J ends lost 5 bases and 4 bases, in that order; junction bases with no gene match: 13. The CDR3 has 18 residues. CDR3 sequence: CASSPYSTSGRRPDTQYF. The CDR3 nucleotides are TGTGCCAGCAGCCCCTACTCCACTAGCGGGAGGAGGCCAGATACGCAGTATTTT. The whole variable domain, filled in from reference TRBV7-3 and TRBJ2-3, reads GAGVSQTPSNKVTEKGKYVELRCDPISGHTALYWYRQSLGQGPEFLIYFQGTGAADDSGLPNDRFFAVRPEGSVSTLKIQRTERGDSAVYLCASSPYSTSGRRPDTQYFGPGTRLTVL.

The rearrangement uses TRBV19 and TRBJ1-6; 7 nucleotides agree with TRBD1. The V gene's germline CDR1 is LNHDA and CDR2 SQIVND (reference sequence). The CDR3 runs to 14 residues. V lost 7 bases and J lost 7; bases outside the gene matches: 7. This CDR3 reads CASNRGGENSPLHF. DNA for the CDR3: TGTGCCAGTAACCGAGGGGGCGAGAATTCACCCCTCCACTTT.

The chain joins TRBV19 to TRBJ2-1; 14 bases align to TRBD2. Trimming removed 5 bases from V and 4 bases from J; junction bases left unmatched: 13. The CDR3 length is 19 residues. Germline CDR1 reads LNHDA; CDR2 reads SQIVND (reference sequence). In DNA, the CDR3 is TGTGCCAGTAGTGCAGAGGGGACTAGCGGGAGATATTTGTACAATGAGCAGTTCTTC. As protein: CASSAEGTSGRYLYNEQFF.

The chain combines TRBV5-6 with TRBJ2-6; TRBD2 agrees at 13 bases. The CDR3 length is 18 residues. From germline, CDR1 is SGHDT and CDR2 YYEEEE. Unmatched junction bases numbered 6, after V lost 4 bases and J lost 2 bases. CDR3 loop: CASSRPGLAGPGANVLTF. DNA of the CDR3: TGTGCCAGCAGCCGCCCGGGACTAGCGGGACCTGGGGCCAACGTCCTGACTTTC.

J is TRBJ2-5 and V is TRBV7-9; possible D gene TRBD2, 6 bases. This CDR3 region has 16 residues. V was pared by 5 bases and J by 4 bases, with 20 bases between. Germline CDR1 and CDR2: SEHNR and FQNEAQ (reference sequence). The chain's CDR3 is CASSDSRRGSLETQYF. For the CDR3, the DNA is TGTGCCAGCAGCGACTCGCGGAGGGGTTCGTTAGAGACCCAGTACTTC.